The next 29 T cell receptor beta chains were all read from a single sample in a study of blood T cell repertoires in COVID-19. The table came from immunoSEQ multiplex PCR; TCRdb's copy has only in-frame clones and leaves some out. The data hold around 240,000 clones, with approximately 81% observed a single time. The sample taken for sequencing was peripheral blood. These receptor sequences come from a man in his forties with acute or convalescent COVID-19.

The CDR3 spells CASSSQGSYGYTF. CDR3 bases: TGTGCCAGCAGTTCCCAGGGATCCTATGGCTACACCTTC. V and J are TRBV6-2 or TRBV6-3 and TRBJ1-2, with TRBD1 as a possible D gene (5 bases). Trimming left V 4 bases short and J 4 bases short, with 10 bases between. CDR3 length: 13 residues. Germline values: CDR1 MNHEY, CDR2 SVGEGT.

The chain links TRBV6-5 to TRBJ2-7; 8 bases align to TRBD2. V was clipped by 2 bases and J by 2 bases; unmatched bases: 2. Germline V gene lookup returns CDR1 MNHEY and CDR2 SVGAGI. CDR3 size: 14 residues. CDR3 DNA sequence: TGTGCCAGCAGTTACCAACTAGCGGCCTACGAGCAGTACTTC. This codes for CASSYQLAAYEQYF.

The chain couples TRBV11-2 to TRBJ2-5; no clear D. The V end lost 4 bases, the J end lost 6 bases, and 12 bases lay between the germline ends. From germline, CDR1 is SGHAT and CDR2 FQNNGV. The CDR3 sequence is 13 residues long. The CDR3 loop is CASSSSGRQTQYF. CDR3 in DNA: TGTGCCAGCAGCTCATCGGGTCGGCAGACCCAGTACTTC.

The CDR3 is CATSDSRQGGTEAFF. The DNA for the CDR3 is TGTGCCACCAGTGATTCCAGACAGGGCGGCACTGAAGCTTTCTTT. The rearrangement uses TRBV24-1 and TRBJ1-1; 7 bases fit TRBD1. V lost 2 bases, J lost 4 bases, and 6 bases stayed unmatched. The germline gives CDR1 KGHDR, CDR2 SFDVKD. There are 15 residues in the CDR3.

V usage is TRBV6-1 and J usage is TRBJ2-7; 16 bases are a match to TRBD2. Looked up from germline, CDR1 is MNHNS and CDR2 is SASEGT. The trim removed 4 bases at V and 1 base at J, leaving 10 bases unmatched. This CDR3 region has 19 residues. CDR3 DNA: TGTGCCAGCAGTGCCCACCCGGGACTAGCGGGGGGGCAATCCTACGAGCAGTACTTC. It is translated as CASSAHPGLAGGQSYEQYF.

The chain couples TRBV7-9 to TRBJ2-1; TRBD1 is a possible D gene (5 bases). Trimming pared 2 bases from V and 5 bases from J, leaving 7 bases between. CDR1 and CDR2 (germline): SEHNR, FQNEAQ (reference sequence). This CDR3 has 13 residues. The chain's CDR3 is CASSLTQDNEQFF. CDR3 sequence (DNA): TGTGCCAGCAGCTTAACACAGGACAATGAGCAGTTCTTC.

V and J are TRBV21-1 and TRBJ1-2; the D segment call TRBD1 is taken from the table without a DNA check. TRBV21-1 is tagged as a pseudogene. The CDR3 spans 10 residues. In DNA form, the CDR3 reads TGTGCCAGGACACCTGATGGCTACACCTTC. Its translation is CARTPDGYTF.

J is TRBJ2-7 and V is TRBV10-1; the D gene is possibly TRBD1 (8 bases). This CDR3 region has 17 residues. The germline gives CDR1 WNHNN, CDR2 SYGVQD (reference sequence). V was clipped by 3 bases and J by 4 bases, with 22 bases between them. Written as DNA, the CDR3 is TGCGCCAGCAGTGACCGGACAGGGTGGTTCGGGAGGTACGAGCAGTACTTC. Amino acid sequence: CASSDRTGWFGRYEQYF.

This clone came up once. J is TRBJ2-2 and V is TRBV19, with a weak D call TRBD2 (5 bases). This CDR3 has 16 amino acids. The V end was cut by 5 bases, the J end by 2 bases, with 15 bases between. CDR1 is LNHDA and CDR2 is SQIVND in the germline V gene (reference sequence). CDR3 sequence: CASSSPLAINTGELFF. CDR3 coding DNA: TGTGCCAGTAGTTCTCCGCTAGCCATTAACACCGGGGAGCTGTTTTTT.

The chain carries TRBV19 and TRBJ1-5; D perhaps matches TRBD1 (6 bases). The germline CDR1 and CDR2 sequences are LNHDA and SQIVND (reference sequence). Between the trimmed V and J ends, which lost 7 bases and 1 base, there was a span of 14 bases. This CDR3 contains 15 residues. This chain's CDR3 is CASTPGRGSNQPQHF. CDR3 in DNA: TGTGCCAGTACCCCGGGCAGGGGAAGCAATCAGCCCCAGCATTTT.

This clone showed up just once. A junction end diverges from the germline sequence, so it may reflect a read error. The rearrangement uses TRBV6-5 and TRBJ1-6; 10 bases line up with TRBD1. Looked up from germline, CDR1 is MNHEY and CDR2 is SVGAGI. The length of the CDR3 is 13 residues. CDR3 in DNA: TGTGCCAGCAGTTCAGGACAGGGGGTATTATTGCGCTTT. Amino acid sequence: CASSSGQGVLLRF.

J is TRBJ2-3 and V is TRBV6-2 or TRBV6-3, with 11 bases that match TRBD1. V gave up 0 bases and J gave up 4 bases; unmatched junction bases: 3. The length of the CDR3 is 16 residues. Germline lookup yields CDR1 MNHEY and CDR2 SVGEGT. This chain's CDR3 is CASSYSPGQGADTQYF. CDR3 nucleotide sequence: TGTGCCAGCAGTTACTCGCCGGGACAGGGGGCAGATACGCAGTATTTT.

DNA of the CDR3: TGTGCCAGCAGCCTGAGGTCTAGCGGGGGTTCCTACGAGCAGTACTTC. This sequence encodes CASSLRSSGGSYEQYF. V is TRBV9 and J is TRBJ2-7; TRBD2 matches at 10 bases. Germline CDR1 and CDR2: SGDLS and YYNGEE. Trimming removed 4 bases from V and 1 base from J; junction bases left unmatched: 8. The CDR3 consists of 16 residues.

This chain connects TRBV6-1 to TRBJ2-1; D is undetermined. CDR3 size: 14 residues. From germline, CDR1 is MNHNS and CDR2 SASEGT. V lost 0 bases, J lost 6 bases, and 9 bases lay in between. The CDR3 coding sequence is TGTGCCAGCAGTGAAGCCCCAGATCCCAATGAGCAGTTCTTC. It codes for CASSEAPDPNEQFF.

This chain connects TRBV6-5 to TRBJ1-1; 7 bases line up with TRBD1. The CDR3 totals 15 residues. V was clipped by 0 bases and J by 1 base; unmatched bases: 2. Germline V gives CDR1 MNHEY, CDR2 SVGAGI. CDR3: CASSYSPGGNTEAFF. DNA of the CDR3: TGTGCCAGCAGTTACTCCCCAGGGGGGAACACTGAAGCTTTCTTT.

This chain uses TRBV19 with TRBJ2-7; D uncertain. Germline CDR1 and CDR2: LNHDA and SQIVND (reference sequence). CDR3 length: 13 amino acids. With 1 base removed from V and 2 bases from J, the gap between germline ends came to 6 bases. CDR3 region: CASSIVPAYEQYF. The DNA for the CDR3 is TGTGCCAGTAGTATAGTTCCAGCCTACGAGCAGTACTTC. The complete variable domain, with remaining parts taken from reference TRBV19 and TRBJ2-7, reads DGGITQSPKYLFRKEGQNVTLSCEQNLNHDAMYWYRQDPGQGLRLIYYSQIVNDFQKGDIAEGYSVSREKKESFPLTVTSAQKNPTAFYLCASSIVPAYEQYFGPGTRLTVT.

The V and J genes are TRBV19 and TRBJ2-2, with D possibly being TRBD1 (6 bases). This CDR3 is 13 amino acids long. Germline loops: CDR1 LNHDA, CDR2 SQIVND (reference sequence). Trimming took 10 bases from V and 7 from J, leaving 16 bases between them. CDR3 bases: TGTGCCACCTTGTCCGGGACAATCGGGGAGCTGTTTTTT. Translation gives CATLSGTIGELFF.

The rearrangement joins TRBV5-1 to TRBJ2-1, with D perhaps TRBD1 (5 bases). Per germline, CDR1 SGHRS and CDR2 YFSETQ. The CDR3 is made up of 13 amino acids. V was trimmed by 0 bases and J by 5 bases, leaving 6 bases between them. The CDR3 DNA follows: TGCGCCAGCAGCTTGGGGGGCGACAATGAGCAGTTCTTC. Translation gives CASSLGGDNEQFF.

The CDR3 reads CAISELEGRTGNTIYF. The DNA for the CDR3 is TGTGCCATCAGTGAGTTGGAGGGGAGGACTGGAAACACCATATATTTT. The chain is built from TRBV10-3 and TRBJ1-3; D is perhaps TRBD1 (5 bases). Deletions cut 1 base from V and 2 bases from J, with 12 bases between. The CDR3 spans 16 residues. CDR1 and CDR2 from the germline V gene are ENHRY and SYGVKD.

The J gene is TRBJ1-2, the V gene TRBV11-2; maybe TRBD1 (5 bases). The CDR3 spans 14 residues. Germline V gene sequence: CDR1 SGHAT, CDR2 FQNNGV. V gave up 2 bases and J gave up 7 bases, with 14 bases separating them. The CDR3 DNA sequence: TGTGCCAGCAGCTTATCGCAGGGATCAGCTGGCTACACCTTC. Encoded protein: CASSLSQGSAGYTF. The full variable domain, rest sourced from reference TRBV11-2 and TRBJ1-2, is EAGVAQSPRYKIIEKRQSVAFWCNPISGHATLYWYQQILGQGPKLLIQFQNNGVVDDSQLPKDRFSAERLKGVDSTLKIQPAKLEDSAVYLCASSLSQGSAGYTFGSGTRLTVV.

This sequence joins TRBV9 and TRBJ2-3; no reliable D call. CDR3 length: 13 residues. V lost 0 bases to trimming and J lost 4 bases, with 6 bases between them. Germline V gives CDR1 SGDLS, CDR2 YYNGEE. The CDR3 loop is CASSVGPPDTQYF. The CDR3 nucleotides read TGTGCCAGCAGCGTAGGGCCTCCAGATACGCAGTATTTT. Complete variable domain (other parts from reference TRBV9 and TRBJ2-3): DSGVTQTPKHLITATGQRVTLRCSPRSGDLSVYWYQQSLDQGLQFLIQYYNGEERAKGNILERFSAQQFPDLHSELNLSSLELGDSALYFCASSVGPPDTQYFGPGTRLTVL.

The J gene is TRBJ1-1, the V gene TRBV10-2, with D possibly being TRBD1 (5 bases). The CDR3 has 13 residues. Germline CDR1 and CDR2: WSHSY and SAAADI. Trimming took 7 bases from V and 1 from J, leaving 10 bases between them. DNA of the CDR3: TGCGCCAGCATCGACAGCGCGAACACTGAAGCTTTCTTT. This gives the protein CASIDSANTEAFF.

The chain has TRBV7-9 and TRBJ2-3; 8 nucleotides agree with TRBD2. Germline loops: CDR1 SEHNR, CDR2 FQNEAQ (reference sequence). The CDR3 length is 16 residues. V lost 7 bases to trimming and J lost 3 bases; unmatched junction nucleotides: 12. The DNA of the CDR3 is TGTGCCAGCACACCGGGGGGGTCACTTACAACAGATACGCAGTATTTT. Protein product: CASTPGGSLTTDTQYF. Full variable domain (missing parts from reference TRBV7-9 and TRBJ2-3): DTGVSQNPRHKITKRGQNVTFRCDPISEHNRLYWYRQTLGQGPEFLTYFQNEAQLEKSRLLSDRFSAERPKGSFSTLEIQRTEQGDSAMYLCASTPGGSLTTDTQYFGPGTRLTVL.

The J gene is TRBJ1-2, the V gene TRBV12-3 or TRBV12-4; TRBD1 aligns across 11 bases. With 6 bases clipped from V and 8 bases from J, the junction kept 5 bases outside the gene matches. The length of the CDR3 is 13 residues. The CDR3 loop is CASRRTGGYGYTF. As DNA, the CDR3 is TGTGCCAGCAGAAGGACAGGGGGCTACGGCTACACCTTC.

The genes are TRBV6-5 and TRBJ1-2, with D hard to call. This CDR3 is 14 amino acids long. Per germline, CDR1 MNHEY and CDR2 SVGAGI. V dropped 0 bases and J dropped 2 bases, with 7 bases sitting between them. The CDR3 here is CASSYSSPNYGYTF. DNA of the CDR3: TGTGCCAGCAGTTACTCGAGCCCGAACTATGGCTACACCTTC.

The CDR3 nucleotides are TGTGCCAGCAGCTTAGATCCGGGAGCTGGGGCCAACGTCCTGACTTTC. Translation gives CASSLDPGAGANVLTF. The rearrangement links TRBV7-2 to TRBJ2-6, with D tentatively TRBD2 (6 bases). The CDR3 extends over 16 amino acids. Germline lookup yields CDR1 SGHTA and CDR2 FQGNSA. Trimming shortened V by 1 base and J by 2 bases, and 9 bases separated the two germline ends.

The chain couples TRBV5-1 to TRBJ2-3, with 10 bases identical to TRBD2. Looked up from germline, CDR1 is SGHRS and CDR2 is YFSETQ. The V segment lost 1 base and the J segment 4 bases; nucleotides outside the gene matches: 9. The CDR3 is 17 residues long. The CDR3: CASSLMSSGGSPDTQYF. CDR3 DNA sequence: TGCGCCAGCAGCTTGATGTCTAGCGGGGGATCCCCAGATACGCAGTATTTT.

The chain employs TRBV10-3 and TRBJ2-7, with a tentative D call TRBD2 (6 bases). The length of the CDR3 is 14 residues. V dropped 5 bases and J dropped 6 bases, with 17 bases sitting between them. CDR1 and CDR2 (germline): ENHRY, SYGVKD. In DNA form, the CDR3 reads TGTGCCATCAGTATACCGACTAGAGAGTTCGAGCAGTACTTC. It codes for CAISIPTREFEQYF.

J is TRBJ1-6 and V is TRBV27; 7 bases map to TRBD1. The CDR3 sequence is 15 residues long. The trim removed 5 bases at V and 4 bases at J, leaving 5 bases unmatched. The germline CDR1 and CDR2 sequences are MNHEY and SMNVEV (reference sequence). CDR3 in DNA: TGTGCCAGCAGTCCCCGACAGGGATATAATTCACCCCTCCACTTT. Its translation is CASSPRQGYNSPLHF.